One sample yielded the 6 T cell receptor beta chains listed below, sequenced in a study of blood T cell repertoires in COVID-19. Here immunoSEQ multiplex PCR was the method, and the copy in TCRdb shows in-frame clones only, minus some. The repertoire holds 140,000 to 150,000 clones, with 80% to 90% as singletons. What was sequenced was peripheral blood. These TCRs come from an elderly man with acute or convalescent COVID-19.

The CDR3: CASSSGTTNEKLFF. The CDR3 nucleotides read TGTGCCAGCAGTTCAGGGACAACTAATGAAAAACTGTTTTTT. The chain combines TRBV28 with TRBJ1-4, with D possibly being TRBD1 (5 bases). CDR3 size: 14 residues. Germline V gene sequence: CDR1 MDHEN, CDR2 SYDVKM. Trimming took 4 bases from V and 0 from J, leaving 6 bases between them.

This clone was recorded once. In DNA form, the CDR3 reads TGTGCCAGCACCTCCGGCGCAGGGGGGACTGAAAAACTGTTTTTT. Its protein is CASTSGAGGTEKLFF. The chain carries TRBV11-2 and TRBJ1-4; 7 bases are a match to TRBD1. Unmatched junction bases numbered 12, after V lost 7 bases and J lost 7 bases. This CDR3 spans 15 amino acids. Germline V CDR1 and CDR2: SGHAT, FQNNGV.

V and J are TRBV3-1 (or the pseudogene TRBV3-2) and TRBJ2-1; D is unresolved. This CDR3 comprises 12 residues. V shed 1 base and J shed 10 bases, with 8 bases lying between them. The germline gives CDR1 LGHDT, CDR2 YNNKEL (reference sequence). The CDR3 coding sequence is TGTGCCAGCAGCCAAGTCGATAGAGAGCAGTTCTTC. Encoded protein: CASSQVDREQFF.

The J gene is TRBJ2-1, the V gene TRBV12-1; the D segment call TRBD1 is taken from the table without a DNA check. TRBV12-1 is marked as a pseudogene. The CDR3 is made up of 14 amino acids. CDR3 bases: TGTGCCAGCAGGACAGCGAGCTCCTACAATGAGCAGTTCTTC. It codes for CASRTASSYNEQFF.

The rearrangement links TRBV7-2 to TRBJ1-1; TRBD1 aligns across 10 bases. The CDR3 loop spans 16 amino acids. Losses at the gene ends were 1 base for V and 4 bases for J; bases not matched to a gene: 6. Germline CDR1 reads SGHTA; CDR2 reads FQGNSA. CDR3 region: CASSLGGTGAGTEAFF. The CDR3 DNA is TGTGCCAGCAGCTTAGGTGGGACAGGGGCGGGCACTGAAGCTTTCTTT.

The CDR3 bases are TGCGCCAGCAGCTTGGGGACAGGGGATCGAAAACTGTTTTTT. Residues: CASSLGTGDRKLFF. This sequence joins TRBV5-1 and TRBJ1-4, with 9 bases matching TRBD1. The CDR3 has 14 residues. After removal of 0 bases from V and 10 bases from J, the junction contained 4 bases not matched to a gene. Germline lookup yields CDR1 SGHRS and CDR2 YFSETQ. Looking up the rest from reference TRBV5-1 and TRBJ1-4 gives the full variable domain: KAGVTQTPRYLIKTRGQQVTLSCSPISGHRSVSWYQQTPGQGLQFLFEYFSETQRNKGNFPGRFSGRQFSNSRSEMNVSTLELGDSALYLCASSLGTGDRKLFFGSGTQLSVL.